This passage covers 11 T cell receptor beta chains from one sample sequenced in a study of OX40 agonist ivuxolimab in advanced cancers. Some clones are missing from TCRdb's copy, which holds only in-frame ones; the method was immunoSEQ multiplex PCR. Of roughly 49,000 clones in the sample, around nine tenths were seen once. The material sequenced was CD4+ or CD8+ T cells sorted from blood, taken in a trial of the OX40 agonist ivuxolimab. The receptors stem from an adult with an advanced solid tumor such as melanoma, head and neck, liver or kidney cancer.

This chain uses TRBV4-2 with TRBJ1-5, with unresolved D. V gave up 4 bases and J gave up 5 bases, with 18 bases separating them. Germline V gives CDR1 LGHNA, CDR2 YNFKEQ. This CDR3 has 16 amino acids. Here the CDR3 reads CASSLKAHSYDQPQHF. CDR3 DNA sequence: TGTGCCAGCAGCCTCAAGGCCCATAGCTACGATCAGCCCCAGCATTTT.

The CDR3 bases are TGTGCCTGGAGTGTATCTCCGGGCGGGCCCCAGCATTTT. It translates to CAWSVSPGGPQHF. The rearrangement links TRBV30 to TRBJ1-5; D not certain. This CDR3 region has 13 residues. From germline, CDR1 is GTSNPN and CDR2 SVGIG (reference sequence). V was pared by 0 bases and J by 9 bases, with 12 bases between.

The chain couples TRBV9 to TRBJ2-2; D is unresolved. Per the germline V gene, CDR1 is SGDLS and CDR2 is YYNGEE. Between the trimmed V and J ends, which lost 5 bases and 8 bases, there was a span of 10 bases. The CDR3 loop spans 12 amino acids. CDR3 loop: CASRIRVGELFF. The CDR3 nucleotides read TGTGCCAGCAGAATTCGAGTGGGGGAGCTGTTTTTT.

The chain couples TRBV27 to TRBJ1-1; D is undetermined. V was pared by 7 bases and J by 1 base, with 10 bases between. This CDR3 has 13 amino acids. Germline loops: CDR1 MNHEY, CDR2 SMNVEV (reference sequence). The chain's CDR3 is CASNPTANTEAFF. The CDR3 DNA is TGTGCCAGCAACCCTACAGCGAACACTGAAGCTTTCTTT.

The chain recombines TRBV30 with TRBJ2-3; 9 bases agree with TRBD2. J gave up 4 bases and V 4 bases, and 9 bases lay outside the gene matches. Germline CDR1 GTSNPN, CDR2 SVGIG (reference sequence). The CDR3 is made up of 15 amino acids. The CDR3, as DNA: TGTGCCTGGAACCCTTTGACTAGCGGATCAGATACGCAGTATTTT. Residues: CAWNPLTSGSDTQYF.

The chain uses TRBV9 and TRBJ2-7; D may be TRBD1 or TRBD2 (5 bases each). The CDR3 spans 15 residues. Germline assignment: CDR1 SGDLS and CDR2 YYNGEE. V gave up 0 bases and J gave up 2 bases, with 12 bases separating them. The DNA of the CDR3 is TGTGCCAGCAGCGTAGAAGGGACCGAGCCCTACGAGCAGTACTTC. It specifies CASSVEGTEPYEQYF.

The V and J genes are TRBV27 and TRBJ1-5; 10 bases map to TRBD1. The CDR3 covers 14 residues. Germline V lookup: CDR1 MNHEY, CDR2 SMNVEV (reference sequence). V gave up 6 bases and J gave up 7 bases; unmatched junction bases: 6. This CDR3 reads CASSWDRGIQPQHF. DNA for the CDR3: TGTGCCAGCAGCTGGGACAGGGGAATACAGCCCCAGCATTTT.

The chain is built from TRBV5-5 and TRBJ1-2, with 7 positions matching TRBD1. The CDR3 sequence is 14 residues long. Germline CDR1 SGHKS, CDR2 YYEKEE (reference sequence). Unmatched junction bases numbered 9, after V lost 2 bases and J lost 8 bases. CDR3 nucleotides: TGTGCCAGCAGCTTAGATAGGGGGCTGGGGGGCTACACCTTC. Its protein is CASSLDRGLGGYTF.

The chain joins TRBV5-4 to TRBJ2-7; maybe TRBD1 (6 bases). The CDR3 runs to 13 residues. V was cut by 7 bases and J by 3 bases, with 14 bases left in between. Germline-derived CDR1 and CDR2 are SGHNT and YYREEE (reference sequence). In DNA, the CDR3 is TGTGCCAGCGGTGGGGGCGACAGCTACGAGCAGTACTTC. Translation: CASGGGDSYEQYF. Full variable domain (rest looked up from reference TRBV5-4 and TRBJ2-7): ETGVTQSPTHLIKTRGQQVTLRCSSQSGHNTVSWYQQALGQGPQFIFQYYREEENGRGNFPPRFSGLQFPNYSSELNVNALELDDSALYLCASGGGDSYEQYFGPGTRLTVT.

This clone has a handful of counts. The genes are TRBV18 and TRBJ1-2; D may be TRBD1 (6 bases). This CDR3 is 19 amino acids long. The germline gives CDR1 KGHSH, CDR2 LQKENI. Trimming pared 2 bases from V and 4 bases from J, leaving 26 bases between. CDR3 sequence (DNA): TGTGCCAGCTCACCAGAAAGGGGGAGCAGAAGACACGGGCGCTATGGCTACACCTTC. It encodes CASSPERGSRRHGRYGYTF.

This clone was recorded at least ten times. The CDR3 loop is CASSYTVDAQAHGYTF. The DNA for the CDR3 is TGCGCCAGCAGCTATACAGTAGATGCCCAAGCCCATGGCTACACCTTC. The gene calls are TRBV4-1 and TRBJ1-2; no firm D call. The ends were cut back, 5 bases at V and 6 bases at J, with 22 bases in the middle. CDR3 length: 16 amino acids. Germline V gene data show CDR1 as MGHRA and CDR2 as YSYEKL.